This T cell receptor (beta chain) emerged from a study of blood T cell repertoires in COVID-19 (dated by TCRdb to 2018 to 2021). Study-level background: Samples covering the acute and convalescent phases of COVID-19 were provided by collaborators in the United States, Italy and Spain. The material from the prospective study consisted of cDNA or gDNA derived from T cells, B-cell-depleted T cells, or PBMCs. The dataset comprised deeply sampled blood TCRbeta repertoires from subjects exposed to, actively infected with, or recovered from COVID-19. The repertoires were released in a freely available public database intended as a resource for research on the immune response to SARS-CoV-2. The samples were drawn from the first 160 participants of the ongoing ImmuneRACE study and from 1,254 subjects provided by 6 global collaborators. The sample metadata nearly always contained a de-identified subject ID, COVID-19 status, age in years and sex. Where available, HLA class I and class II types were taken from metadata supplied by the sample provider and were not determined by assay-based typing. General study outcomes and caveats: Clinical and demographic metadata were provided uncurated, with the amount varying by source and participant.

On this clone: Its antigen remains unidentified. No much larger clone exists at a distance of one base, and base qualities are not known.

CDR1 SNHLY and CDR2 FYNNEI were looked up in the germline V gene. The V end loses 3 bases and the J end loses 6 bases, and a stretch of 15 bases separates them. Its CDR3 holds 15 amino acids, cysteine through phenylalanine. Only the CDR3 part of the read is kept: 45 bases, read in frame from the first base. TCRbeta CDR3 regions were amplified from genomic DNA by means of the immunoSEQ Assay, a bias-controlled multiplex PCR. As for the original processing: The number of nucleated cells in each sample was estimated by amplification of reference gene primers within the assay. To quantify the absolute abundance of each unique TCRbeta CDR3 rearrangement, sequence reads were collapsed and filtered. For each sample, productive Simpson clonality was calculated as the square root of Simpson's diversity index across productive rearrangements. This is the immuneACCESS table as TCRdb keeps it, with only in-frame sequences that have V and J called. A part of the clones is gone; compared with another copy, unresolved V genes explain less than half, and the rest is unexplained. D and trimming come from the DNA, and the V and J calls and clone size come from that table. In all, the sample holds 89,000 or so clones, and 70% to 90% of those were seen once. 2.5% to 3.5% of the sample is taken by the ten largest.

In Seattle, one collaborating source enrolled patients while the infection was active and tracked those patients longitudinally over the course of disease. The collaborating institutions used their own protocols to collect whole blood in K2EDTA tubes. Collaborator samples were shipped for TCRbeta analysis as frozen whole blood, isolated PBMCs, or DNA extracted from either sample type. The TCR originated in a man aged 45 to 65 with COVID-19, enrolled during active disease. The sequenced material came from peripheral blood. This receptor chain uses TRBV2 and TRBJ2-1, with the D segment identity uncertain. This receptor has the CDR3 CASSDESGLVNEQFF. The DNA sequence follows: TGTGCCAGCAGTGACGAATCCGGGTTGGTCAATGAGCAGTTCTTC.